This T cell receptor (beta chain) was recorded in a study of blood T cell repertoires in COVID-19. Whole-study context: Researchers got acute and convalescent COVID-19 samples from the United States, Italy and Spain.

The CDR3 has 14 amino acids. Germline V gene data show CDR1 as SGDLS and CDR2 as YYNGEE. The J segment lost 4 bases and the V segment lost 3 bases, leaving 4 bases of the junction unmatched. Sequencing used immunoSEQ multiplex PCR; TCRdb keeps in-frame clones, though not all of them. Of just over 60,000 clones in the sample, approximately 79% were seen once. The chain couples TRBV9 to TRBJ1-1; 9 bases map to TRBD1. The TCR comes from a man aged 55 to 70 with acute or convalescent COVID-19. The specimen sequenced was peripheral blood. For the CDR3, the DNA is TGTGCCAGCAGCGCTCAGACAGGGGGCACTGAAGCTTTCTTT. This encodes CASSAQTGGTEAFF.